A single sample gave rise to the 20 T cell receptor beta chains below, sequenced in a study of early T cells in non-severe SARS-CoV-2 infection (dated by TCRdb to the early 2020s). Library preparation used 5' RACE. The reads were generated on a NextSeq 500. TCRdb handled the public reads itself, with Q25 trimming in fastp and clone calling in MiXCR, and kept productive beta chains. For every CDR3 protein sequence, its rows merge into one entry that carries the most common genes and DNA. The sample table records tens of thousands of distinct CDR3 sequences; around 7% of these occur just once. The ten most abundant clones make up more than 3.5% of the sample. The sample was whole blood. The receptors stem from an adult who was a healthcare worker with PCR-confirmed SARS-CoV-2 infection or an uninfected control (not recorded which).

Only a few counts were recorded for this clonotype. The gene calls are TRBV29-1 and TRBJ2-5; no firm D call. V lost 3 bases and J 5 bases, leaving 10 bases between the germline ends. There are 12 residues in the CDR3. In germline, CDR1 is SQVTM, CDR2 ANQGSEA. CDR3 sequence reads: CSVDQQIETQYF. CDR3 bases: TGCAGCGTTGACCAGCAGATCGAGACCCAGTACTTC.

This clonotype was found many times. The chain has TRBV7-8 and TRBJ2-1; maybe TRBD1 (6 bases). The germline CDR1 and CDR2 sequences are SGHVS and FQNEAQ. V was shortened by 2 bases and J by 9 bases, with 8 bases between the two germline ends. The CDR3 consists of 12 residues. CDR3: CASSLQGLEQFF. CDR3 sequence (DNA): TGTGCCAGCAGCTTACAGGGGCTTGAGCAGTTCTTC.

This clonotype was seen more than once but under ten times. The V call is TRBV29-1, the J call TRBJ2-1; the D is unclear. Germline V CDR1 and CDR2: SQVTM, ANQGSEA. Deletions cut 2 bases from V and 5 bases from J, with 4 bases between. The CDR3 runs 11 residues. This CDR3 is CSVERDNEQFF. In DNA, the CDR3 is TGCAGCGTTGAACGGGACAATGAGCAGTTCTTC.

This clonotype was counted a few times. The chain has TRBV18 and TRBJ2-7; TRBD1 matches 8 bases. The CDR3 contains 12 residues. Trimming removed 3 bases from V and 5 bases from J; junction bases left unmatched: 0. CDR1 and CDR2 (germline): KGHSH, LQKENI. CDR3 sequence (DNA): TGTGCCAGCTCACCGACAGGGGACGAGCAGTACTTC. It translates to CASSPTGDEQYF.

This clonotype was picked up a small number of times. The CDR3 here is CASSLDTDPYNEQFF. CDR3 coding DNA: TGCGCCAGCAGCTTGGATACAGACCCCTACAATGAGCAGTTCTTC. The chain links TRBV5-1 to TRBJ2-1, with D unclear. CDR1 and CDR2 from the germline V gene are SGHRS and YFSETQ. CDR3 size: 15 residues. V lost 0 bases and J lost 2, with 9 bases in between.

This clonotype is judged medium-sized. The genes are TRBV2 and TRBJ1-1; D is ambiguous. V was clipped by 2 bases and J by 4 bases, with 8 bases between them. Per the germline V gene, CDR1 is SNHLY and CDR2 is FYNNEI. The CDR3 runs 13 residues. CDR3 region: CASSERRGTEAFF. In DNA, the CDR3 is TGTGCCAGCAGTGAACGCCGCGGCACTGAAGCTTTCTTT.

This clonotype was seen a handful of times. This rearrangement joins TRBV12-3 or TRBV12-4 to TRBJ2-7; 11 bases are a match to TRBD1. Unmatched junction bases numbered 1, after V lost 4 bases and J lost 5 bases. This CDR3 has 13 residues. CDR3 amino acids: CASSWTGGNEQYF. CDR3 nucleotides: TGTGCCAGCAGTTGGACAGGGGGCAACGAGCAGTACTTC.

This clonotype was counted a few times. The genes are TRBV7-3 and TRBJ1-6; 10 nucleotides line up with TRBD1. Germline values: CDR1 SGHTA, CDR2 FQGTGA. V shed 5 bases and J 7 bases; nucleotides not matched to a gene: 5. CDR3 size: 15 residues. The CDR3 DNA is TGTGCCAGCAGCCGGGGGACAGGGGAAAATTCACCCCTCCACTTT. It translates to CASSRGTGENSPLHF.

V usage is TRBV12-3 or TRBV12-4 and J usage is TRBJ2-7, with TRBD1 identical over 7 bases. Trimming cost V 2 bases and J 1 base; bases outside gene matches: 5. The CDR3 is 15 amino acids. The CDR3 protein is CASSLRTGLSYEQYF. The DNA of the CDR3 is TGTGCCAGCAGTTTAAGGACAGGTTTGTCCTACGAGCAGTACTTC.

In its sample, this clonotype was seen many times. V gene TRBV20-1 combines with J gene TRBJ1-2; 8 bases are a match to TRBD1. The CDR3 sequence is 13 residues long. CDR1 is DFQATT and CDR2 is SNEGSKA in the germline V gene (reference sequence). Losses at the gene ends were 6 bases for V and 4 bases for J; bases not matched to a gene: 7. CDR3 nucleotides: TGCAGTGCCCCACAGGGGGAGGGCTATGGCTACACCTTC. This sequence encodes CSAPQGEGYGYTF.

This clonotype was seen a handful of times. V is TRBV6-5 and J is TRBJ1-5; D might be TRBD1 (5 bases). The V end was cut by 0 bases, the J end by 7 bases, with 10 bases between. Germline V gene sequence: CDR1 MNHEY, CDR2 SVGAGI. The CDR3 is 14 residues long. The CDR3 protein is CASSYSQGGQPQHF. The CDR3 DNA reads TGTGCCAGCAGTTACTCTCAGGGTGGCCAGCCCCAGCATTTT.

This clonotype was observed many times. The rearrangement links TRBV10-2 to TRBJ1-1; D may be TRBD1 (5 bases). The V end was cut by 2 bases, the J end by 10 bases, with 14 bases between. Germline-derived CDR1 and CDR2 are WSHSY and SAAADI. The CDR3 loop spans 13 amino acids. This chain's CDR3 is CASSERPVGGAFF. CDR3 in DNA: TGCGCCAGCAGTGAGCGGCCGGTGGGGGGAGCTTTCTTT.

The table lists this clonotype with many counts. The chain carries TRBV2 and TRBJ2-1, with 9 bases that match TRBD2. Germline CDR1 and CDR2: SNHLY and FYNNEI. After removal of 5 bases from V and 1 base from J, the junction contained 3 bases not matched to a gene. CDR3 size: 15 residues. Here the CDR3 DNA reads TGTGCCAGCAGTACTAGCGGGCCTTCCTACAATGAGCAGTTCTTC. Protein: CASSTSGPSYNEQFF.

This clonotype appeared many times. The chain recombines TRBV12-3 or TRBV12-4 with TRBJ2-1; the D gene could be TRBD1 or TRBD2 (5 bases each). This CDR3 comprises 15 residues. V gave up 7 bases and J gave up 5 bases, with 18 bases separating them. CDR3 sequence reads: CASILGRKLDNEQFF. For the CDR3, the DNA is TGTGCCAGCATCCTGGGACGGAAACTCGACAATGAGCAGTTCTTC.

This clonotype came up many times. V is TRBV24-1 and J is TRBJ1-1, with TRBD1 matching over 7 bases. There are 15 residues in the CDR3. Germline V gene sequence: CDR1 KGHDR, CDR2 SFDVKD. The trim removed 3 bases at V and 3 bases at J, leaving 6 bases unmatched. The CDR3 here is CATSDGTARYTEAFF. The CDR3 nucleotides read TGTGCCACCAGTGATGGGACAGCTCGTTACACTGAAGCTTTCTTT.

The sample holds many counts of this clonotype. The chain recombines TRBV11-2 with TRBJ2-1, with D tentatively TRBD1 or TRBD2 (5 bases each). From germline, CDR1 is SGHAT and CDR2 FQNNGV. V lost 3 bases to trimming and J lost 6 bases, with 15 bases between them. This CDR3 has 15 residues. Here the CDR3 reads CASSLTASLSNEQFF. The CDR3 bases are TGTGCCAGCAGCTTGACAGCTAGCTTGAGCAATGAGCAGTTCTTC. Filled out from reference TRBV11-2 and TRBJ2-1, the complete variable domain reads EAGVAQSPRYKIIEKRQSVAFWCNPISGHATLYWYQQILGQGPKLLIQFQNNGVVDDSQLPKDRFSAERLKGVDSTLKIQPAKLEDSAVYLCASSLTASLSNEQFFGPGTRLTVL.

This clonotype has at least ten counts. The rearrangement links TRBV4-2 to TRBJ1-6, with 12 bases that match TRBD1. Germline V gene data show CDR1 as LGHNA and CDR2 as YNFKEQ. The CDR3 extends over 16 amino acids. The J segment lost 9 bases and the V segment lost 0 bases, leaving 3 bases of the junction unmatched. In DNA form, the CDR3 reads TGTGCCAGCAGCCAAGAGGGACAGGGGGCCCGTTCACCCCTCCACTTT. Amino acid sequence: CASSQEGQGARSPLHF.

V and J are TRBV6-1 and TRBJ2-3; 14 nucleotides agree with TRBD2. Germline V lookup: CDR1 MNHNS, CDR2 SASEGT. There are 15 residues in the CDR3. The J segment lost 4 bases and the V segment lost 4 bases, leaving 1 base of the junction unmatched. CDR3 DNA: TGTGCCAGCAGTGGACTAGCGGGAGGGCCAGATACGCAGTATTTT. Its protein is CASSGLAGGPDTQYF.

This clonotype showed up just a few times. The chain recombines TRBV23-1 with TRBJ2-3; D remains ambiguous. TRBV23-1 is an open reading frame, and its role is uncertain. The CDR3 sequence is 15 residues long. Trimming removed 0 bases at V and 4 bases at J, with 11 bases between. In DNA, the CDR3 is TGCGCCAGCAGTCAATCTAAGGGTTACCCAGATACGCAGTATTTT. It specifies CASSQSKGYPDTQYF.

In its sample, this clonotype was seen many times. The chain recombines TRBV25-1 with TRBJ2-7; possible D gene TRBD2, 5 bases. The CDR3 has 14 residues. The germline gives CDR1 MGHDK, CDR2 SYGVNS. The V end lost 4 bases, the J end lost 6 bases, and 16 bases lay between the germline ends. The CDR3 reads CASSGRPGIGEQYF. The CDR3 nucleotides are TGTGCCAGCAGTGGAAGACCCGGGATCGGCGAGCAGTACTTC.